Reported below is one TCR beta chain. The sample comes from a study of blood T cell repertoires in COVID-19. Study context: There were acute and convalescent COVID-19 samples, and they came from the United States, Italy and Spain.

With V trimmed by 6 bases and J by 0 bases, 5 bases remained unmatched. The germline CDR1 and CDR2 sequences are SGHVS and FNYEAQ. The CDR3 totals 15 residues. Using immunoSEQ multiplex PCR, the repertoire was profiled, and TCRdb retains in-frame clones only, with some absent. The table has approximately 120,000 clones, about 89% seen once; the top ten hold about 18%. Sequenced sample: peripheral blood. This sequence originates from a human donor with acute or convalescent COVID-19. The donor label of this sample is uncertain. The rearrangement links TRBV7-6 to TRBJ2-3, with 8 bases lining up with TRBD2. The chain's CDR3 is CASSSSGGSTDTQYF. CDR3 bases: TGTGCCAGCAGTTCCAGCGGGGGTAGCACAGATACGCAGTATTTT.